A single sample gave rise to the 26 T cell receptor beta chains below, sequenced in a study of T cells expressing NK-cell markers. One entry per CDR3 protein, without DNA, is what TCRdb gives after re-calling the 5' RACE reads. Its clone listing holds 150,000 to 160,000 distinct CDR3 sequences. Material: blood T cells: a sorted CD56 or NKG2C T cell subset, CD4+ or CD8+ T cells, or bulk PBMC T cells (not recorded which). The source of these receptors is a woman aged 50 to 65 in good health.

The V call is TRBV23-1, the J call TRBJ2-1; TCRdb indicates TRBD1, and absent DNA this call remains unverified. TRBV23-1 is recorded as an ORF, its role being uncertain. The CDR3 is made up of 15 amino acids. Here the CDR3 reads CASSQSGGPGDEQFF.

CDR3 loop: CASSEVAGGHQEQFF. This sequence joins TRBV9 and TRBJ2-1; TCRdb picks TRBD2, but there is no DNA to check that call. The germline V gene encodes CDR1 SGDLS and CDR2 YYNGEE. The length of the CDR3 is 15 residues.

V gene TRBV10-3 combines with J gene TRBJ2-6; the TCRdb call, TRBD2, lacks DNA for checking. Looked up from germline, CDR1 is ENHRY and CDR2 is SYGVKD. This CDR3 region has 17 residues. CDR3 sequence: CAIRSLAADSGANVLTF.

The V call is TRBV29-1, the J call TRBJ2-5. CDR3 length equals 16 residues. Looked up from germline, CDR1 is SQVTM and CDR2 is ANQGSEA. The CDR3: CSVEGGQNLAQETQYF.

This sequence joins TRBV29-1 and TRBJ1-2; TCRdb's assignment of TRBD1 cannot be checked, as there is no DNA. Germline loops: CDR1 SQVTM, CDR2 ANQGSEA. The CDR3 consists of 15 residues. The CDR3 region is CSVAKGQGANYGYTF.

V and J are TRBV4-1 and TRBJ1-4. CDR3 length equals 16 residues. Looked up from germline, CDR1 is MGHRA and CDR2 is YSYEKL. CDR3 protein: CASSPLLEGRVEKLFF.

The chain joins TRBV13 to TRBJ2-7; TCRdb proposes TRBD2, but this gene call is untestable without DNA. Germline CDR1 is PRHDT and CDR2 is FYEKMQ (reference sequence). The CDR3 extends over 15 amino acids. CDR3 in amino acids: CASSLRRFGLSEQYF. Combining the CDR3 with reference TRBV13 and TRBJ2-7 gives the whole variable domain AAGVIQSPRHLIKEKRETATLKCYPIPRHDTVYWYQQGPGQDPQFLISFYEKMQSDKGSIPDRFSAQQFSDYHSELNMSSLELGDSALYFCASSLRRFGLSEQYFGPGTRLTVT.

V and J are TRBV12-3 or TRBV12-4 and TRBJ2-5. This CDR3 region has 12 residues. The CDR3 sequence is CASSPYQETQYF.

V is TRBV20-1 and J is TRBJ1-1; lacking DNA, the TRBD1 call made by TCRdb goes unchecked. This CDR3 has 13 residues. The V gene's germline CDR1 is DFQATT and CDR2 SNEGSKA (reference sequence). The CDR3 reads CSARTGVNTEAFF.

The chain is built from TRBV6-1 and TRBJ2-1; TCRdb proposes TRBD2, but this gene call is untestable without DNA. This CDR3 contains 16 residues. The germline V gene has CDR1 MNHNS and CDR2 SASEGT. This CDR3 reads CASSSALAGGPDEQFF.

The chain joins TRBV5-5 to TRBJ2-3; TCRdb's assignment of TRBD1 cannot be checked, as there is no DNA. The CDR3 has 16 residues. The V gene's germline CDR1 is SGHKS and CDR2 YYEKEE (reference sequence). This CDR3 is CASSRSWDSSTDTQYF.

The rearrangement links TRBV5-8 to TRBJ2-1; TCRdb designates TRBD1, a call that cannot be tested without DNA. CDR3 length equals 17 residues. Germline-derived CDR1 and CDR2 are SGHTS and YDEGEE. The CDR3 loop reads CASSLPGTVGGTGEQFF.

J is TRBJ2-3 and V is TRBV27; TCRdb gives TRBD1 as the D gene, but with no DNA this cannot be confirmed. Germline values: CDR1 MNHEY, CDR2 SMNVEV (reference sequence). The CDR3 contains 18 residues. The CDR3 reads CASSFRIGTLQGPDTQYF.

The chain joins TRBV10-3 to TRBJ2-6; TCRdb gives TRBD2 as the D gene, but with no DNA this cannot be confirmed. CDR3 length: 18 residues. The germline CDR1 and CDR2 sequences are ENHRY and SYGVKD. The CDR3 region is CAISDGLAGVSGANVLTF.

This chain connects TRBV5-1 to TRBJ2-2; there is no DNA to check the TCRdb D call of TRBD2. Germline CDR1 and CDR2: SGHRS and YFSETQ. The CDR3 is 17 residues long. Here the CDR3 reads CASSPRGDLTYTGELFF.

The chain has TRBV6-6 and TRBJ1-1. The CDR3 runs 12 residues. CDR1 is MNHNY and CDR2 is SVGAGI in the germline V gene (reference sequence). This chain's CDR3 is CASSSQTPEAFF.

This chain links TRBV2 with TRBJ1-5. CDR3 length: 12 amino acids. Germline CDR1 is SNHLY and CDR2 is FYNNEI. The CDR3 here is CASKEVRQPQHF.

The V call is TRBV30, the J call TRBJ2-1; TCRdb designates TRBD2, a call that cannot be tested without DNA. There are 13 residues in the CDR3. The germline gives CDR1 GTSNPN, CDR2 SVGIG (reference sequence). The CDR3 reads CAWRGLTYNEQFF.

V usage is TRBV21-1 and J usage is TRBJ2-3; TCRdb indicates TRBD1, and absent DNA this call remains unverified. TRBV21-1 is given as a pseudogene. The CDR3 contains 14 residues. CDR3 sequence: CANNDRGRPDTQYF.

The rearrangement joins TRBV5-6 to TRBJ1-1; as DNA is missing, the TRBD1 call by TCRdb cannot be tested. Germline-derived CDR1 and CDR2 are SGHDT and YYEEEE. The CDR3 totals 14 residues. The CDR3: CASSRDRGLDEAFF. Supplemented by reference TRBV5-6 and TRBJ1-1, the full variable domain reads DAGVTQSPTHLIKTRGQQVTLRCSPKSGHDTVSWYQQALGQGPQFIFQYYEEEERQRGNFPDRFSGHQFPNYSSELNVNALLLGDSALYLCASSRDRGLDEAFFGQGTRLTVV.

This chain joins TRBV7-9 and TRBJ2-5; TCRdb designates TRBD1, a call that cannot be tested without DNA. The CDR3 has 13 residues. Germline V CDR1 and CDR2: SEHNR, FQNEAQ (reference sequence). The CDR3 sequence is CASSPTGSETQYF.

The chain recombines TRBV3-1 with TRBJ2-1. The CDR3 totals 16 residues. CDR1 is LGHDT and CDR2 is YNNKEL in the germline V gene (reference sequence). CDR3 sequence: CASSQDSQLTYNEQFF.

V gene TRBV7-6 combines with J gene TRBJ2-1; the TCRdb call, TRBD2, lacks DNA for checking. The CDR3 is 21 amino acids. From germline, CDR1 is SGHVS and CDR2 FNYEAQ. The CDR3 protein is CASSFAGSTSGFSSSYNEQFF.

The CDR3 is CASSLARLAGEARTGELFF. The chain carries TRBV5-1 and TRBJ2-2; TCRdb outputs TRBD2, but without DNA this stays unchecked. Per germline, CDR1 SGHRS and CDR2 YFSETQ. The CDR3 covers 19 residues.

The chain recombines TRBV11-2 with TRBJ1-2; TCRdb's D call, TRBD1, is unchecked because there is no DNA. The CDR3 length is 14 residues. Germline lookup yields CDR1 SGHAT and CDR2 FQNNGV. CDR3 protein: CASSFDRGPRGYTF.

The chain has TRBV5-1 and TRBJ2-1; TCRdb lists TRBD2, though no DNA is available to test this call. The CDR3 has 17 residues. Germline values: CDR1 SGHRS, CDR2 YFSETQ. CDR3 protein: CASSLAPGLAGVNEQFF.